These T cell receptor beta chains were read from a single sample in a study of cytomegalovirus exposure and HLA in healthy donors. Profiled with immunoSEQ multiplex PCR; TCRdb holds only in-frame clones, not every one. The sample contains about 63,000 clones, more than 70% of which appear only once. Specimen: PBMCs. The receptors come from a woman aged 18-30 years in good health and CMV-seronegative. Each CDR3 is given with its conserved first and last residue. D genes are given only for firm matches. For some rows the clone size is stated as once, few or many, or as a class when expanded; others skip it.

TRBJ2-7 | TRBV2 | TRBD2 | . | 18 | CASRARGLADNNSYEQYF | TGTGCCAGCAGGGCCCGGGGACTAGCGGACAATAACTCCTACGAGCAGTACTTC
TRBJ1-6 | TRBV7-2 | . | . | 13 | CASSTGQRSPLHF | TGTGCCAGCAGCACCGGACAGCGTTCACCCCTCCACTTT
TRBJ2-1 | TRBV19 | TRBD1 | few | 14 | CASSIGSGGVEQFF | TGTGCCAGTAGTATAGGATCAGGGGGTGTCGAGCAGTTCTTC
TRBJ1-4 | TRBV5-1 | . | . | 15 | CASSLGASTNEKLFF | TGCGCCAGCAGCTTGGGAGCGTCAACTAATGAAAAACTGTTTTTT
TRBJ2-3 | TRBV9 | TRBD1 | . | 13 | CASRGQGRNTQYF | TGTGCCAGCAGGGGACAGGGGCGGAATACGCAGTATTTT
TRBJ2-3 | TRBV18 | TRBD2 | . | 15 | CASSPLAGGLDTQYF | TGTGCCAGCTCACCACTCGCGGGAGGACTAGATACGCAGTATTTT
TRBJ2-7 | TRBV11-2 | TRBD1 | . | 15 | CASINPRTGDYEQYF | TGTGCCAGCATCAACCCCCGGACAGGGGACTACGAGCAGTACTTC
TRBJ1-5 | TRBV6-1 | . | . | 15 | CASSEWGRINQPQHF | TGTGCCAGCAGTGAATGGGGGCGTATCAATCAGCCCCAGCATTTT
TRBJ1-3 | TRBV7-9 | . | . | 15 | CASSAGLVSGNTIYF | TGTGCCAGCAGCGCGGGACTTGTCTCTGGAAACACCATATATTTT
TRBJ2-1 | TRBV28 | TRBD2 | few | 11 | CASSLGRGEFF | TGTGCCAGCAGTTTAGGGCGGGGGGAGTTCTTC
TRBJ1-4 | TRBV19 | TRBD1 | . | 15 | CASSIRDRGLEKLFF | TGTGCCAGTAGTATACGGGACAGGGGGCTTGAAAAACTGTTTTTT
TRBJ1-2 | TRBV5-6 | TRBD1 | . | 13 | CASSSDRGYGYTF | TGTGCCAGCAGCTCCGACAGGGGGTACGGCTACACCTTC
TRBJ2-7 | TRBV27 | TRBD2 | . | 16 | CASTPKQYGTSNEQYF | TGTGCCAGCACCCCCAAGCAGTACGGGACTAGCAACGAGCAGTACTTC
TRBJ2-7 | TRBV11-2 | . | . | 15 | CASSRLTGRSYEQYF | TGTGCCAGCAGTCGCCTCACAGGTCGGTCCTACGAGCAGTACTTC
TRBJ2-2 | TRBV19 | . | . | 14 | CASSRAGEIGELFF | TGTGCCAGTAGTAGGGCAGGGGAAATCGGGGAGCTGTTTTTT
TRBJ1-2 | TRBV5-6 | . | few | 13 | CASRIGFVYGYTF | TGTGCCAGCAGGATTGGCTTTGTCTATGGCTACACCTTC
TRBJ2-5 | TRBV5-4 | TRBD1 | . | 17 | CASSLSFRGTGEETQYF | TGTGCCAGCAGCTTGTCCTTCAGGGGGACAGGGGAAGAGACCCAGTACTTC
TRBJ1-4 | TRBV15 | . | . | 14 | CATSNSGPREKLFF | TGTGCCACCAGCAATTCAGGGCCAAGGGAAAAACTGTTTTTT
TRBJ2-2 | TRBV4-1 | TRBD2 | few | 16 | CASSQVFLERGGELFF | TGCGCCAGCAGCCAAGTTTTCCTGGAGCGGGGCGGGGAGCTGTTTTTT
TRBJ1-1 | TRBV6-8 | . | . | 11 | CASGVKGVAFF | TGTGCCAGCGGTGTAAAGGGAGTAGCTTTCTTT